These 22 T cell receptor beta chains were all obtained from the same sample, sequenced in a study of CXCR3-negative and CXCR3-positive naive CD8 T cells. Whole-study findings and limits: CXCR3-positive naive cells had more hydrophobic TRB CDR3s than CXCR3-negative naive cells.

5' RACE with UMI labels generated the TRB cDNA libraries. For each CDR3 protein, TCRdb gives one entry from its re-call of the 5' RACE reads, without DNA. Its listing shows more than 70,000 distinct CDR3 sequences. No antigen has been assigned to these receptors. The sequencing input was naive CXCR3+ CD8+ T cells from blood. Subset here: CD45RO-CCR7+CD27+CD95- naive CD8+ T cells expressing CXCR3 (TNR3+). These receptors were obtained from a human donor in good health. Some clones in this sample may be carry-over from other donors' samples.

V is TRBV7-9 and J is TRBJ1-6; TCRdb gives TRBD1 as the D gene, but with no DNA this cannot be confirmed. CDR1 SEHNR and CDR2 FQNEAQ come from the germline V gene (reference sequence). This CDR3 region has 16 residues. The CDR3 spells CASSPSTGDHNSPLHF.

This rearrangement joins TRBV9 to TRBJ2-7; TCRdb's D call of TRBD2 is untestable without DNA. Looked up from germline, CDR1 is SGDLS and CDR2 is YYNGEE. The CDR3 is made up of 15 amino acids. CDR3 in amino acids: CASSVGGGATYEQYF.

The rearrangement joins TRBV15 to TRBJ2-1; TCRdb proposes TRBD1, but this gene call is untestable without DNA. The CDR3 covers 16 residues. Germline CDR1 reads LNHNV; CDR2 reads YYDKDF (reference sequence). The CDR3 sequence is CATSREGGSSYNEQFF. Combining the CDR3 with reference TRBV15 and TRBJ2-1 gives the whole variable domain DAMVIQNPRYQVTQFGKPVTLSCSQTLNHNVMYWYQQKSSQAPKLLFHYYDKDFNNEADTPDNFQSRRPNTSFCFLDIRSPGLGDTAMYLCATSREGGSSYNEQFFGPGTRLTVL.

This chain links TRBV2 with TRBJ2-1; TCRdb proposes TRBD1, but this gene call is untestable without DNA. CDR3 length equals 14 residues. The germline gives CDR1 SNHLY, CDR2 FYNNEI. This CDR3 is CASSERGGYNEQFF.

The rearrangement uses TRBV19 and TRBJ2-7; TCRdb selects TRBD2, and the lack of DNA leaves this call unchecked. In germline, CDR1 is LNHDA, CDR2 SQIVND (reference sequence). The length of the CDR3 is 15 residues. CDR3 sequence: CASSFTGTRTYEQYF.

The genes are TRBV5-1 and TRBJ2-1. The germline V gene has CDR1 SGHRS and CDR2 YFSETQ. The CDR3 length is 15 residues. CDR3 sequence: CASSLGPLSNNEQFF.

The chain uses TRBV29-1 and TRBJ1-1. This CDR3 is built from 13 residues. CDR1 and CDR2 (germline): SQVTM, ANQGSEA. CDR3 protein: CSVEGGLNTEAFF.

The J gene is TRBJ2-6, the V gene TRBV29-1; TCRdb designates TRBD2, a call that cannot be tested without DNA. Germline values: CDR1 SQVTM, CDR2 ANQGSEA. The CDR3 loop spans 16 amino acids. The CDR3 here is CSVAGTLASGANVLTF.

The CDR3 sequence is CASSDPRVSSEKLFF. This rearrangement joins TRBV25-1 to TRBJ1-4; TCRdb's D call, TRBD1, is unchecked because there is no DNA. Germline loops: CDR1 MGHDK, CDR2 SYGVNS. The CDR3 consists of 15 residues.

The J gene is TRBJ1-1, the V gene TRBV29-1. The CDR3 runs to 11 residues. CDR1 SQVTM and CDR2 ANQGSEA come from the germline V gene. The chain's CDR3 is CSVEPTGEAFF.

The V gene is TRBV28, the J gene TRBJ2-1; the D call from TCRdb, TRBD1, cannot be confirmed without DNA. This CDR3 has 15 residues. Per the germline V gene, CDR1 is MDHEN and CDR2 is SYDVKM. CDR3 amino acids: CASRRGGSSYNEQFF.

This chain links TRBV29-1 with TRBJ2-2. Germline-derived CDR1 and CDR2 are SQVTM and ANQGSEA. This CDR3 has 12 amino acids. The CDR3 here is CSAGWDTGELFF.

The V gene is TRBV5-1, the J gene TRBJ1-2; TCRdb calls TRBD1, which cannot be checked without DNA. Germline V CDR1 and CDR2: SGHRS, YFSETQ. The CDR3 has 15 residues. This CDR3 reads CASSFTQDRGDGYTF.

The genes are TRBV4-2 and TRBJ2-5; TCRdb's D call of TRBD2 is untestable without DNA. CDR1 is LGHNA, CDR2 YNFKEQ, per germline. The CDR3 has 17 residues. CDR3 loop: CASSQEVFSGGKETQYF.

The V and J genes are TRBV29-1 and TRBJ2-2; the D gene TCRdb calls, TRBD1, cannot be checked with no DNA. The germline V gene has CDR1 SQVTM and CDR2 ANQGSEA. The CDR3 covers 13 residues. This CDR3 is CSVEGTNRGELFF.

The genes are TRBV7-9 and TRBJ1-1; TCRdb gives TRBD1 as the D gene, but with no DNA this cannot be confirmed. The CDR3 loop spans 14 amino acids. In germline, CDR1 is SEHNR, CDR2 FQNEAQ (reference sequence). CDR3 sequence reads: CASSLVALLTEAFF.

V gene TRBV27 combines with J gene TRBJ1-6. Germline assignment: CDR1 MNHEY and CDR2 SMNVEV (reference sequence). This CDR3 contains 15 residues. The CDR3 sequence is CASSLLGSYNSPLHF.

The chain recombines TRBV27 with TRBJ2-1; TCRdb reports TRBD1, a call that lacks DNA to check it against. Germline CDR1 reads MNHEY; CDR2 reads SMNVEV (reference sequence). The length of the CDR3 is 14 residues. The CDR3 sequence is CASSLTPDWDEQFF.

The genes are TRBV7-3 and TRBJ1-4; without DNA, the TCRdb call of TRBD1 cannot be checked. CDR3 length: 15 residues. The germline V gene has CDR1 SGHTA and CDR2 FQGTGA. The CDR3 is CASSSGPPRGEKLFF.

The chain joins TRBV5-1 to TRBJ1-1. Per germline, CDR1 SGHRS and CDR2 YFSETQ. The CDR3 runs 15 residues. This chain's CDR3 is CASSSGEARGTEAFF.

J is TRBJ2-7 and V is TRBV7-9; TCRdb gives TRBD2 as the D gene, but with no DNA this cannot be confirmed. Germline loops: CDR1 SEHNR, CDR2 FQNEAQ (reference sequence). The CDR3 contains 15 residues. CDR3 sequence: CASSAPTSPPSEQYF.

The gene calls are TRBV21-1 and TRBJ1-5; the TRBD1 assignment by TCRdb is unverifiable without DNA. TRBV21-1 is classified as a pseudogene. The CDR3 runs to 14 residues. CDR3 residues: CASSKEPGSRPQHF.